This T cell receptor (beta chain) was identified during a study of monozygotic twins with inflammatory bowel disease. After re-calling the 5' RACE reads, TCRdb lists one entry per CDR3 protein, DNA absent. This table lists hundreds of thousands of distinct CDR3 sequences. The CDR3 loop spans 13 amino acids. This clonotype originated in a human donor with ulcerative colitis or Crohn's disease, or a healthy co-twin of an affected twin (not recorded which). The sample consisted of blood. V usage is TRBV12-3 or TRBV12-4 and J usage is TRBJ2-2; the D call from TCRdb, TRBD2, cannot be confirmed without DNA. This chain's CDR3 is CASLAGLTGELFF.